Listed below are T cell receptor beta chains from one sample, sequenced in a study of memory CD4+ T cells and cytomegalovirus serostatus. Here immunoSEQ multiplex PCR was the method, and the copy in TCRdb shows in-frame clones only, minus some. Of fewer than 35,000 clones listed, 75% to 85% are singletons. The sequenced sample was memory CD4+ T cells from blood. The receptors stem from an adult in good health and CMV-seronegative. Both conserved end residues are part of each CDR3. The order of the fields is V gene, J gene, clone size, D gene, CDR3 DNA, CDR3 protein. The D gene is left open where the match is weak. Some rows mark clone size as missing; the rest say once, few, many or name a class of expanded clone.

TRBV30	TRBJ1-5	NA	NA	TGTGCCTGGGCCAAGGACAGCAATCAGCCCCAGCATTTT	CAWAKDSNQPQHF
TRBV18	TRBJ1-2	NA	NA	TGTGCCAGCTCACCGGAAGCTCGGGGTTATGGCTACACCTTC	CASSPEARGYGYTF
TRBV30	TRBJ2-5	NA	TRBD2	TGTGCCTTGAGCGGGGCCCAAGAGACCCAGTACTTC	CALSGAQETQYF
TRBV18	TRBJ1-1	NA	NA	TGTGCCAGCTCACACAGATCCTCCGGGACATTCAACACTGAAGCTTTCTTT	CASSHRSSGTFNTEAFF
TRBV7-2	TRBJ1-6	NA	NA	TGTGCCAGCAGCTCAGACAGGAATAATTCACCCCTCCACTTT	CASSSDRNNSPLHF
TRBV2	TRBJ2-1	few	TRBD1	TGTGCCAGCAGTGAATTAAGGGGACAGGGAGACAATGAGCAGTTCTTC	CASSELRGQGDNEQFF
TRBV6-5	TRBJ1-2	NA	TRBD1	TGTGCCAAACAGGGGGCGGGGTATGGCTACACCTTC	CAKQGAGYGYTF
TRBV6-1	TRBJ2-7	NA	NA	TGTGCCAGCAGCCGGGACCAGGGCAAGCAGTACTTC	CASSRDQGKQYF
TRBV19	TRBJ1-3	NA	NA	TGTGCCAGTAGTATCTCCGCTTTATCTGGAAACACCATATATTTT	CASSISALSGNTIYF
TRBV12-5	TRBJ2-7	NA	NA	TGTGCTAGTGGTTTGTGGGGGGCCTCCTACGAGCAGTACTTC	CASGLWGASYEQYF
TRBV6-6	TRBJ1-5	NA	NA	TGTGCCAGCAGCTCGCCAAATCAGCCCCAGCATTTT	CASSSPNQPQHF
TRBV19	TRBJ1-1	NA	NA	TGTGCCAGTAGTCCCCTGGGGGGAGACACTGAAGCTTTCTTT	CASSPLGGDTEAFF
TRBV7-7	TRBJ1-4	once	NA	TGTGCTAGCAGCTGTGACAGGCCTATGGGGTTT	CASSCDRPMGF
TRBV19	TRBJ1-2	NA	TRBD1	TGTGCCAGTAGCCTCTCGGGACAGGGTAACTATGGCTACACCTTC	CASSLSGQGNYGYTF
TRBV6-1	TRBJ2-3	NA	NA	TGTGCCAGCAGTGCTCAGGGAGCTGGCACAGATACGCAGTATTTT	CASSAQGAGTDTQYF
TRBV4-1	TRBJ2-3	NA	TRBD1	TGCGCCAGCAGCGGGCGGGGACAGGGCACAGATACGCAGTATTTT	CASSGRGQGTDTQYF
TRBV6-1	TRBJ2-5	NA	TRBD2	TGTGCCAGCAGTGAAGCGCTCGCGGGGGGGAAGACCCAGTACTTC	CASSEALAGGKTQYF
TRBV28	TRBJ1-6	few	TRBD1	TGTGCCAGCAGTTTTGTAGGGGGCGCCGAATCACCCCTCCACTTT	CASSFVGGAESPLHF
TRBV19	TRBJ1-3	NA	NA	TGTGCCAGTAGTATTGGGCCATCTGGAAACACCATATATTTT	CASSIGPSGNTIYF
TRBV30	TRBJ2-5	few	NA	TGTGCCTGGAGACTAGGAGGGAAAGAGACCCAGTACTTC	CAWRLGGKETQYF
TRBV5-1	TRBJ1-2	NA	TRBD1	TGCGCCAGCAGCCCGCCGTCGACAGGGAGTGGCTACACCTTC	CASSPPSTGSGYTF
TRBV7-2	TRBJ1-1	NA	NA	TGTGCCAGCAGCTACGAAGGGGATATGAACACTGAAGCTTTCTTT	CASSYEGDMNTEAFF
TRBV13	TRBJ1-2	NA	TRBD1	TGTGCCAGCAGCGAAAGGACAGGCTGGGGCTACACCTTC	CASSERTGWGYTF
TRBV18	TRBJ1-3	NA	NA	TGTGCCAGCTCACCTGGCGAGGGTGACTATGGAAACACCATATATTTT	CASSPGEGDYGNTIYF
TRBV18	TRBJ1-2	NA	NA	TGTGCCAGCTCCCCTCAAGCGGGGGAATATGGCTACACCTTC	CASSPQAGEYGYTF
TRBV28	TRBJ2-5	NA	NA	TGTGCCAGCCACCCTAGGCTGCTCGGAGAGACCCAGTACTTC	CASHPRLLGETQYF
TRBV6-6	TRBJ1-1	NA	NA	TGTGCCAGCAGTTTACAGCGGGATGAAGCTTTCTTT	CASSLQRDEAFF
TRBV2	TRBJ1-2	NA	NA	TGTGCCAGCAGGGGTCAGGACCCTAACTATGGCTACACCTTC	CASRGQDPNYGYTF
TRBV2	TRBJ2-2	NA	NA	TGTGCCAGCAGTGAAAGGGGGGGGAACACCGGGGAGCTGTTTTTT	CASSERGGNTGELFF
TRBV15	TRBJ2-1	NA	NA	TGTGCCACCAGCAGAAGGGACACGGCCGAATACAATGAGCAGTTCTTC	CATSRRDTAEYNEQFF
TRBV5-4	TRBJ2-3	NA	TRBD2	TGTGCCAGCAGCTTTACACTAGCGGGCAGCACAGATACGCAGTATTTT	CASSFTLAGSTDTQYF
TRBV19	TRBJ1-5	few	NA	TGTGCCAGTAGACCCGACAGATTTAGCAATCAGCCCCAGCATTTT	CASRPDRFSNQPQHF
TRBV5-5	TRBJ1-1	NA	NA	TGTGCCAGCAGCCCGGTGGCGTGGTGGGACACTGAAGCTTTCTTT	CASSPVAWWDTEAFF
TRBV6-5	TRBJ1-2	NA	TRBD1	TGTGCCAGCAGTTTACGCGGGACAGACTATGGCTACACCTTC	CASSLRGTDYGYTF
TRBV27	TRBJ2-3	NA	TRBD2	TGTGCCAGCAGTTCAGGACTAGCGGGGGGTTTCGATACGCAGTATTTT	CASSSGLAGGFDTQYF
TRBV7-2	TRBJ2-7	NA	TRBD2	TGTGCCAGCAGGACTAGCGGGGGGGCTTCCGAGCAGTACTTC	CASRTSGGASEQYF
TRBV2	TRBJ1-2	NA	NA	TGTGCCAGCAGTGAAGCGGAGAACTATGGCTACACCTTC	CASSEAENYGYTF
TRBV18	TRBJ1-3	NA	NA	TGTGCCAGCTCACCACCAGGGGGTAACACCATATATTTT	CASSPPGGNTIYF
TRBV6-5	TRBJ2-4	NA	NA	TGTGCCAGCAGTTCTGGACAGAGCCAAGCCAAAAACATTCAGTACTTC	CASSSGQSQAKNIQYF
TRBV5-6	TRBJ2-2	NA	TRBD1	TGTGCCAGCAGCTCCCAACAGGGGGGTTACACCGGGGAGCTGTTTTTT	CASSSQQGGYTGELFF
TRBV7-3	TRBJ1-1	NA	NA	TGTGCCGGCAGCTTAACAGTATCAACTGAAGCTTTCTTT	CAGSLTVSTEAFF
TRBV5-6	TRBJ2-7	NA	NA	TGTGCCAGCAGTCGTCCCCCGGTCCGTTACGAGCAGTACTTC	CASSRPPVRYEQYF
TRBV2	TRBJ1-5	NA	NA	TGTGCCAGCACTCGGGAATGGGGGGCGGGCAATCAGCCCCAGCATTTT	CASTREWGAGNQPQHF
TRBV6-1	TRBJ1-4	NA	TRBD1	TGTGCCAGCAGTGTAGGGACAGGTCGCAATGAAAAACTGTTTTTT	CASSVGTGRNEKLFF
TRBV2	TRBJ1-2	NA	NA	TGTGCCAGCAGTGGGGGACTCGACAACTATGGCTACACCTTC	CASSGGLDNYGYTF
TRBV5-1	TRBJ1-2	NA	TRBD1	TGCGCCAGCAGCTTGGTTAGGGGACAGCACCTCTATGGCTACACCTTC	CASSLVRGQHLYGYTF
TRBV6-5	TRBJ1-1	NA	NA	TGTGCCAGCAGGCCAGGACCCGGGAACACTGAAGCTTTCTTT	CASRPGPGNTEAFF
TRBV30	TRBJ2-4	NA	TRBD2	TGTGCCTGGAGTGCCTCCCTCGGGCTAGCGGGCAAAAACATTCAGTACTTC	CAWSASLGLAGKNIQYF
TRBV5-1	TRBJ1-1	NA	TRBD1	TGCGCCAGCAGCGTTTCAGGGGGGGAGACTGAAGCTTTCTTT	CASSVSGGETEAFF
TRBV11-3	TRBJ1-3	few	TRBD1	TGTGCCAGCAGCCTCGTCTTTTCCCGGACAGGTGGAAACACCATATATTTT	CASSLVFSRTGGNTIYF